This T cell receptor (beta chain) stems from a study of cytomegalovirus exposure and HLA in healthy donors. Study in general: HLA-typed donors contributed about 85 million unique TCRs, which were held in an early data release.

This clone was seen a few times. The antigen is unknown. Broader study findings: Some V segments could not be told apart, so they were left out, TRBV6-2 and TRBV6-3 among them. The classifier reportedly diagnosed cytomegalovirus status with high specificity and sensitivity. TCR beta chain V- and J-gene trimming was linked, in a later analysis, to a missense variant in DCLRE1C.

Primers included in the PCR were 60 Vbeta and 13 Jbeta primers. Assay used: immunoSEQ multiplex PCR; TCRdb lists only in-frame clones, some missing. Among about 200,000 clones, 82% were seen once, and the ten largest hold 6.5%. Germline assignment: CDR1 MGHRA and CDR2 YSYEKL. V dropped 1 base and J dropped 0; count of bases not matched to a gene: 2. This CDR3 contains 16 residues. The sequence was collected from a woman between 50 and 59 years old in good health and CMV-seropositive. Material: PBMCs. The chain is built from TRBV4-1 and TRBJ2-4; 8 bases match TRBD2. In DNA, the CDR3 is TGCGCCAGCAGCCAAGCGCTAGCGGGAGCCAAAAACATTCAGTACTTC. This translates into CASSQALAGAKNIQYF.